This T cell receptor (beta chain) is from a study of CD8 T cells in ankylosing spondylitis. In TCRdb, the 5' RACE reads were re-called with MiXCR into one record per CDR3 protein. This sample has some 140,000 distinct CDR3 sequences; about an eighth occur once, and the top ten carry less than 5%. There are 14 residues in the CDR3. V lost 6 bases and J lost 3; bases outside the gene matches: 5. Germline-derived CDR1 and CDR2 are MGHDK and SYGVNS. This sequence originates from a female donor with ankylosing spondylitis or in good health (not recorded which). The rearrangement joins TRBV25-1 to TRBJ2-1; the match to TRBD2 covers 7 bases. Input material: blood, either unsorted or a sorted T cell fraction (not recorded which). CDR3 DNA: TGTGCCAGCAGCTATAGGGAGGGCTACAATGAGCAGTTCTTC. Protein product: CASSYREGYNEQFF.